This T cell receptor beta chain stems from a study of beta chain features in type 1 diabetes. Overall study: Taken together, all samples contributed nearly 110 million examined sorted cells.

Reverse transcription of all isolated RNA meant that expressed TCRB transcripts were sequenced. Profiling relied on immunoSEQ multiplex PCR, and the TCRdb table lists in-frame clones only, not all of them. The sample shows hundreds of thousands of clones, over 12% of them seen only once. Every single donor gave one heparinised blood draw, and these averaged about 116 mL. Purity of each sorted population was above 95%. This clone turned up a few times. Its matching antigen is unknown. Study-level points and caveats: Across all four CD4+ subsets, people with type 1 diabetes showed modestly shorter TCRB CDR3s. A cDNA-based sequencing approach could over-represent cells with high TCR expression.

CDR1 and CDR2 from the germline V gene are SGHTA and FQGTGA. The CDR3 is made up of 15 amino acids. V was shortened by 2 bases and J by 1 base, with 11 bases between the two germline ends. Sequenced input: naive CD4+ T cells from blood. The sequence was collected from a man aged 18 to 30 with type 1 diabetes. The chain has TRBV7-3 and TRBJ1-1; D is possibly TRBD1 (6 bases). The CDR3 loop reads CASSLGGHSNTEAFF. DNA of the CDR3: TGTGCCAGCAGCTTAGGGGGGCACTCGAACACTGAAGCTTTCTTT.